One and the same sample provided the 2 T cell receptor beta chains below, sequenced in a study of identical twins. TCRdb called the 5' RACE reads again in MiXCR, with one record for every CDR3 protein. Found here are some 240,000 distinct CDR3 sequences, around 8% of them singletons; the top ten hold about 3%. The same sample was also used in a study of yellow fever vaccine responses in identical twins.

The sample taken for sequencing was CD8+ T cells sorted from blood. The source of these receptors is a woman aged 18-35 years in good health.

This clonotype was detected many times. The chain links TRBV3-1 to TRBJ2-7; TRBD2 agrees at 7 bases. V gave up 8 bases and J gave up 0 bases; unmatched junction bases: 7. Per the germline V gene, CDR1 is LGHDT and CDR2 is YNNKEL (reference sequence). The CDR3 has 14 residues. CDR3 loop: CASRPGGLSYEQYF. CDR3 DNA sequence: TGTGCCAGCCGTCCGGGGGGACTCTCCTACGAGCAGTACTTC.

In this sample, this clonotype turned up many times. The J gene is TRBJ2-7, the V gene TRBV29-1; tentatively, D is TRBD2 (6 bases). There are 15 residues in the CDR3. Trimming shortened V by 1 base and J by 2 bases, and 15 bases separated the two germline ends. Per germline, CDR1 SQVTM and CDR2 ANQGSEA. CDR3: CSVEGWAGNTYEQYF. The CDR3 nucleotides are TGCAGCGTTGAAGGATGGGCGGGGAACACCTACGAGCAGTACTTC.